The 6 T cell receptor beta chains given below trace back to one sample, sequenced in a study of TIL therapy for anti-PD-1-resistant metastatic lung cancer. Sequencing used immunoSEQ v3. Only in-frame clones appear in the TCRdb table, and some are missing; sequencing was by immunoSEQ multiplex PCR. The data contain about 60,000 clones, 80% to 90% of them singletons. Time point reported: pre-treatment sample, taken before nivolumab and TIL therapy. Sequences were derived from blood, sampled at baseline. Receptors were obtained from a person aged 25-85 years with non-small cell lung cancer.

The rearrangement links TRBV9 to TRBJ2-7; D is uncertain. The CDR3 sequence is 14 residues long. Per the germline V gene, CDR1 is SGDLS and CDR2 is YYNGEE. Trimming removed 0 bases from V and 1 base from J, with 8 bases in between. CDR3 sequence (DNA): TGTGCCAGCAGCGTAGGATCAGAATCCTACGAGCAGTACTTC. Translated, it gives CASSVGSESYEQYF.

V gene TRBV5-8 combines with J gene TRBJ2-3, with 16 bases that match TRBD2. Germline CDR1 is SGHTS and CDR2 is YDEGEE. Trimming removed 2 bases from V and 2 bases from J; junction bases left unmatched: 5. CDR3 length equals 18 residues. CDR3 sequence (DNA): TGTGCCAGCAGCTTAGGGACTAGCGGGGGGGGCCTCACAGATACGCAGTATTTT. Protein product: CASSLGTSGGGLTDTQYF. The full variable domain, its missing parts supplied by reference TRBV5-8 and TRBJ2-3, is EAGVTQSPTHLIKTRGQQATLRCSPISGHTSVYWYQQALGLGLQFLLWYDEGEERNRGNFPPRFSGRQFPNYSSELNVNALELEDSALYLCASSLGTSGGGLTDTQYFGPGTRLTVL.

J is TRBJ2-7 and V is TRBV28; the D gene is possibly TRBD2 (5 bases). Trimming took 7 bases from V and 1 from J, leaving 11 bases between them. CDR1 and CDR2 from the germline V gene are MDHEN and SYDVKM. CDR3 length equals 13 residues. CDR3 loop: CASTPGESYEQYF. The DNA for the CDR3 is TGTGCCAGCACCCCTGGGGAGTCCTACGAGCAGTACTTC.

The rearrangement uses TRBV27 and TRBJ2-3, with no clear D. The CDR3 sequence is 15 residues long. V was trimmed by 5 bases and J by 0 bases, leaving 12 bases between them. The V gene's germline CDR1 is MNHEY and CDR2 SMNVEV (reference sequence). CDR3 coding DNA: TGTGCCAGCAGTCTCGGCGAGGACAGCACAGATACGCAGTATTTT. This gives the protein CASSLGEDSTDTQYF.

The chain uses TRBV5-5 and TRBJ2-7, with D perhaps matching TRBD1 or TRBD2 (5 bases each). CDR3 length: 15 amino acids. Trimming cost V 1 base and J 0 bases, with 11 bases left between them. Germline V gene sequence: CDR1 SGHKS, CDR2 YYEKEE (reference sequence). Written as DNA, the CDR3 is TGTGCCAGCAGCTTGTCAGGGACGGTCTCCTACGAGCAGTACTTC. Its protein is CASSLSGTVSYEQYF.

This clone was seen only once. The rearrangement uses TRBV2 and TRBJ1-2; D possibly corresponds to TRBD1 (5 bases). The CDR3 length is 16 residues. Germline V gene data show CDR1 as SNHLY and CDR2 as FYNNEI. Between the trimmed V and J ends, which lost 7 bases and 0 bases, there was a span of 18 bases. The CDR3 coding sequence is TGTGCCAGCACCTACCTGACGACAGCACCTAACTATGGCTACACCTTC. Translation: CASTYLTTAPNYGYTF. Full variable domain (missing parts from reference TRBV2 and TRBJ1-2): EPEVTQTPSHQVTQMGQEVILRCVPISNHLYFYWYRQILGQKVEFLVSFYNNEISEKSEIFDDQFSVERPDGSNFTLKIRSTKLEDSAMYFCASTYLTTAPNYGYTFGSGTRLTVV.